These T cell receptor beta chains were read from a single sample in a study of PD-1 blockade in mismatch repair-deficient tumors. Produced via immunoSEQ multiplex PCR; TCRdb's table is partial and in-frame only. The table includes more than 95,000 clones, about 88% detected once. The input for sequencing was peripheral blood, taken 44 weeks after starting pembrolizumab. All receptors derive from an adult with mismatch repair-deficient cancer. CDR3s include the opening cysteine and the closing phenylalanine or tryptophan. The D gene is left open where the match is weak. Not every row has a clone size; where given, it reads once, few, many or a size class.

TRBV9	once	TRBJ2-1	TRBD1	CASGTGGYNEQFF	TGTGCCAGCGGGACAGGGGGCTACAATGAGCAGTTCTTC
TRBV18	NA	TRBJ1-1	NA	CASSPRLQTRNTEAFF	TGTGCCAGCTCACCACGTCTCCAGACCCGGAACACTGAAGCTTTCTTT
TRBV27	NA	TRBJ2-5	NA	CASSLLGETQYF	TGTGCCAGCAGTTTATTGGGAGAGACCCAGTACTTC
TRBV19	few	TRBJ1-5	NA	CASSIGQTYSNQPQHF	TGTGCCAGTAGTATAGGACAGACATATAGCAATCAGCCCCAGCATTTT
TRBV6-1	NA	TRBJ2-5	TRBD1	CASSEIPGTDQGTQYF	TGTGCCAGCAGTGAAATTCCCGGGACAGACCAAGGAACCCAGTACTTC
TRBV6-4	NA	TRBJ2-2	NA	CASSDSRETGELFF	TGTGCCAGCAGTGACTCGAGGGAAACCGGGGAGCTGTTTTTT
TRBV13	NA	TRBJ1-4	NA	CASSPGGTTNEKLFF	TGTGCCAGCAGCCCGGGGGGGACAACTAATGAAAAACTGTTTTTT
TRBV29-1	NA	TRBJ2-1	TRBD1	CSVEGRGSYNEQFF	TGCAGCGTTGAAGGCAGGGGGTCCTACAATGAGCAGTTCTTC
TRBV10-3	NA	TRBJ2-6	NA	CAISEPGQPFSGANVLTF	TGTGCCATCAGTGAACCGGGACAACCATTCTCTGGGGCCAACGTCCTGACTTTC
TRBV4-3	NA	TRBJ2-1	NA	CASSLAASQTYNEQFF	TGCGCCAGCAGCCTAGCGGCTAGCCAAACCTACAATGAGCAGTTCTTC
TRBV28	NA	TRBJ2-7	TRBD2	CASHASGNSYEQYF	TGTGCCAGTCATGCTAGCGGAAATTCCTACGAGCAGTACTTC
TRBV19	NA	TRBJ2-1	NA	CASSPRREVYNEQFF	TGTGCCAGTAGTCCCCGAAGGGAGGTCTACAATGAGCAGTTCTTC
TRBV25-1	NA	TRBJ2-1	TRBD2	CASSDPSGGMGEQFF	TGTGCCAGCAGTGACCCTAGCGGGGGGATGGGAGAGCAGTTCTTC
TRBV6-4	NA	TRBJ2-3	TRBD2	CASSDSGGETDTQYF	TGTGCCAGCAGTGACTCGGGAGGGGAAACAGATACGCAGTATTTT
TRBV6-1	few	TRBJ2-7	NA	CASSEWSASYEQYF	TGTGCCAGCAGTGAATGGTCAGCTTCCTACGAGCAGTACTTC
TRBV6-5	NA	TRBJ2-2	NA	CASRNGYYTGELFF	TGTGCCAGCAGGAACGGGTATTACACCGGGGAGCTGTTTTTT
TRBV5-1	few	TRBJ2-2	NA	CASSFQPSPNTGELFF	TGCGCCAGCAGTTTCCAGCCCAGCCCGAACACCGGGGAGCTGTTTTTT
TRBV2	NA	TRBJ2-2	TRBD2	CASSGTSGSSGELFF	TGTGCCAGCAGTGGGACTAGCGGGAGTTCCGGGGAGCTGTTTTTT
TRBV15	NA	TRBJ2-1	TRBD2	CATSRSRGLANEQFF	TGTGCCACCAGCAGATCTCGAGGACTAGCCAATGAGCAGTTCTTC
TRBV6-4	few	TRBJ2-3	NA	CASSDSPGGTDTQYF	TGTGCCAGCAGTGACTCCCCAGGGGGGACAGATACGCAGTATTTT
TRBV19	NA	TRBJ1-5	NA	CASSISSANQPQHF	TGTGCCAGTAGTATAAGTTCCGCCAATCAGCCCCAGCATTTT
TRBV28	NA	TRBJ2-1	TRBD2	CASSFLREVNEQFF	TGTGCCAGCAGTTTCTTGCGGGAGGTTAATGAGCAGTTCTTC
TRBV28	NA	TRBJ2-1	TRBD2	CASSPYSGGTNEQFF	TGTGCCAGCAGTCCTTATAGCGGGGGAACGAATGAGCAGTTCTTC
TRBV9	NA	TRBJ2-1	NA	CASSVKDASYNEQFF	TGTGCCAGCAGCGTAAAAGACGCCTCCTACAATGAGCAGTTCTTC
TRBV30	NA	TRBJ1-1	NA	CAWSVLGGGNTEAFF	TGTGCCTGGAGTGTACTTGGAGGGGGTAACACTGAAGCTTTCTTT
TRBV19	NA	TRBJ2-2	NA	CASSIDPRDGTGELFF	TGTGCCAGTAGTATAGACCCGAGGGACGGCACCGGGGAGCTGTTTTTT
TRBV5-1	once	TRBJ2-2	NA	CASSFGIEGTGELFF	TGCGCCAGCAGCTTTGGAATAGAGGGCACCGGGGAGCTGTTTTTT
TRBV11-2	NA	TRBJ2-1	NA	CASSLLNWYFSSYNEQFF	TGTGCCAGCAGCTTATTGAATTGGTATTTCAGCTCCTACAATGAGCAGTTCTTC